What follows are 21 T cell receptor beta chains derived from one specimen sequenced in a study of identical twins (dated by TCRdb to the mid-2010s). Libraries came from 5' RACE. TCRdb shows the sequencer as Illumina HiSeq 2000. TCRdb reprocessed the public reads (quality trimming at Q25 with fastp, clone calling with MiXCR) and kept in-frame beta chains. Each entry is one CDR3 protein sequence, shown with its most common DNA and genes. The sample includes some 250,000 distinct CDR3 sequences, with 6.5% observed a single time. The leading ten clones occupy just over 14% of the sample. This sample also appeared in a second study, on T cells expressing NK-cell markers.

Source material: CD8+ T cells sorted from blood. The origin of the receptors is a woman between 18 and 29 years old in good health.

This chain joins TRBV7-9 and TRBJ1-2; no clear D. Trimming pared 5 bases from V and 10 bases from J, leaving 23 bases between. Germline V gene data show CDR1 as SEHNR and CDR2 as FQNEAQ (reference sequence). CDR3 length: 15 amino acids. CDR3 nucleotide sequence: TGTGCCAGCAGCGTCCCCTTATTTGAGGAGGGTACCTACACCTTC. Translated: CASSVPLFEEGTYTF.

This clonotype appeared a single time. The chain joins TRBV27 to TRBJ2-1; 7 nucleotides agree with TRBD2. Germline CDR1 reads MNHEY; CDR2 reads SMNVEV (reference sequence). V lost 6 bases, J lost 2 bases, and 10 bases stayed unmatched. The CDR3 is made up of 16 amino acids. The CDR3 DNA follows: TGTGCCAGCAGCAGAGCGGGACGAAACGCCTACAATGAGCAGTTCTTC. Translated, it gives CASSRAGRNAYNEQFF.

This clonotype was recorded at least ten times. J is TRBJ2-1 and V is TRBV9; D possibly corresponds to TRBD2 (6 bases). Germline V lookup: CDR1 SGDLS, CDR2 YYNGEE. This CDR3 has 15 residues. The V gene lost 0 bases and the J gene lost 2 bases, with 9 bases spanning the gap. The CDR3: CASSVDTGAYNEQFF. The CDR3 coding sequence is TGTGCCAGCAGCGTAGACACGGGGGCCTACAATGAGCAGTTCTTC.

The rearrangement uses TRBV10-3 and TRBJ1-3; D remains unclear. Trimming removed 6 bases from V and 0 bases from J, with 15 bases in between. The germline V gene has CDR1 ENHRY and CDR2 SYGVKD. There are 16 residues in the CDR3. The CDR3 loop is CAISGKELSSGNTIYF. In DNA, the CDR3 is TGTGCCATCAGCGGCAAAGAGCTGAGCTCTGGAAACACCATATATTTT.

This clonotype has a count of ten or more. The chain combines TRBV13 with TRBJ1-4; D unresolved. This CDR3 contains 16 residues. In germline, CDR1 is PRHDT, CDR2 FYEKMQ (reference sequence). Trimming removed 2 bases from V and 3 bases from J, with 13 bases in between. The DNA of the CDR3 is TGTGCCAGCAGCTTAAGATTGGGTGAGCCTAATGAAAAACTGTTTTTT. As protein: CASSLRLGEPNEKLFF.

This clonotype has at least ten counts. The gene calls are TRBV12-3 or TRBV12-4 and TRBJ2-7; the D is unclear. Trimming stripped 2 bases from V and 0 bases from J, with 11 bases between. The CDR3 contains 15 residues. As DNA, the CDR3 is TGTGCCAGCAGTTTATTTAGGGCTAGCTCCTACGAGCAGTACTTC. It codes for CASSLFRASSYEQYF.

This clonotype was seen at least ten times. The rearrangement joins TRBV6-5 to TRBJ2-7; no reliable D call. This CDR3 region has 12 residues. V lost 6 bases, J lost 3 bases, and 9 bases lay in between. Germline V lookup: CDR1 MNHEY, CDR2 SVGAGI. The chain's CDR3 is CASRTNNYEQYF. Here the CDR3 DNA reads TGTGCCAGCAGGACCAACAACTACGAGCAGTACTTC.

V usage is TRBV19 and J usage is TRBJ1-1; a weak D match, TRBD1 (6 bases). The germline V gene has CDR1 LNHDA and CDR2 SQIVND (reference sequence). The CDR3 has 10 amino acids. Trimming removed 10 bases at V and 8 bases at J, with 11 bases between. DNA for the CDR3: TGTGCCACCCATCAGGGGGAAGCTTTCTTT. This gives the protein CATHQGEAFF.

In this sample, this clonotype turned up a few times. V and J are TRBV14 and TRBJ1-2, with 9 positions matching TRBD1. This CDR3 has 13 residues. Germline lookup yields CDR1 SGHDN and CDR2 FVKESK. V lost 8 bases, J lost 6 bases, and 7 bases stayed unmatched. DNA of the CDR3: TGTGCCAGCCGACTTACAGGGGGCGATGGCTACACCTTC. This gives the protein CASRLTGGDGYTF.

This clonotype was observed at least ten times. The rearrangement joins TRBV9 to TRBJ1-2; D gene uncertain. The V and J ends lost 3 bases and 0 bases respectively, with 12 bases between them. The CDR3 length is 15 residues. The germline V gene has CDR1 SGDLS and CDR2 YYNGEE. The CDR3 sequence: CASSGSTGTNYGYTF. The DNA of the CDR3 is TGTGCCAGCAGCGGATCGACGGGGACTAACTATGGCTACACCTTC. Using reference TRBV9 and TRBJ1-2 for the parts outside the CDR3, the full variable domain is DSGVTQTPKHLITATGQRVTLRCSPRSGDLSVYWYQQSLDQGLQFLIQYYNGEERAKGNILERFSAQQFPDLHSELNLSSLELGDSALYFCASSGSTGTNYGYTFGSGTRLTVV.

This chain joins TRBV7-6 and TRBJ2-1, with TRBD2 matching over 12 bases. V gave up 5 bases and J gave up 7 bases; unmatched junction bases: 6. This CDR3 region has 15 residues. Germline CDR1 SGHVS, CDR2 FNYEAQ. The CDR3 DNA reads TGTGCCAGCAGCGCGACTAGCGGGAGTACGAATGAGCAGTTCTTC. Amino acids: CASSATSGSTNEQFF.

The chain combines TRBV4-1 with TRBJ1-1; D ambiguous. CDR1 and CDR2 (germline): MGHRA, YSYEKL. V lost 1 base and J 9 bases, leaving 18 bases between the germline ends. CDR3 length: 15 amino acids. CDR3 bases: TGCGCCAGCAGCCAAGTGGGCCGCGGAGACCAGAAAGCTTTCTTT. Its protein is CASSQVGRGDQKAFF.

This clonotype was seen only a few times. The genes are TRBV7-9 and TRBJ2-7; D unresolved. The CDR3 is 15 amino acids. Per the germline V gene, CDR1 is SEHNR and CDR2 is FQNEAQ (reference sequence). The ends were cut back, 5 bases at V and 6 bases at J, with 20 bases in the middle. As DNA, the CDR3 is TGTGCCAGCAGCCAGCGTTCTGATGCGGCCGGCGAGCAGTACTTC. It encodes CASSQRSDAAGEQYF.

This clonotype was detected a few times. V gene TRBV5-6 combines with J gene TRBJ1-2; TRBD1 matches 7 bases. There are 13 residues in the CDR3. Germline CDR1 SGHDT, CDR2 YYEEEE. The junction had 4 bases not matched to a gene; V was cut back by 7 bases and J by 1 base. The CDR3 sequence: CASGTALNYGYTF. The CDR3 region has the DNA TGTGCCAGCGGGACAGCCCTTAACTATGGCTACACCTTC.

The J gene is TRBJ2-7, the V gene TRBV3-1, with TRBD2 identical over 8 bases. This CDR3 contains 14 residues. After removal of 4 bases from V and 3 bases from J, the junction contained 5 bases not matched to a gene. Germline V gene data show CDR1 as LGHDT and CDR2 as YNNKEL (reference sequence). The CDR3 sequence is CASSPERENYEQYF. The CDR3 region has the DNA TGTGCCAGCAGCCCGGAGCGGGAGAACTACGAGCAGTACTTC.

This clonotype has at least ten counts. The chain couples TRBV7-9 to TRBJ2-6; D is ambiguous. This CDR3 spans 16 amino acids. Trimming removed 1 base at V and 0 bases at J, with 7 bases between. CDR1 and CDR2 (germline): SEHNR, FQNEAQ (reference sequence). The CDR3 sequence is CASSLEPFSGANVLTF. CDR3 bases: TGTGCCAGCAGCTTAGAACCCTTCTCTGGGGCCAACGTCCTGACTTTC.

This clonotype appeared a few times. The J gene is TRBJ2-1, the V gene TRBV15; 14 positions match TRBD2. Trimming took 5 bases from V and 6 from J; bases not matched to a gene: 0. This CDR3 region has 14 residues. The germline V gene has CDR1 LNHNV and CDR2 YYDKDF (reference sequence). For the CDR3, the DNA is TGTGCCACCAGCGGGACTAGCGGGGGCAATGAGCAGTTCTTC. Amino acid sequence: CATSGTSGGNEQFF.

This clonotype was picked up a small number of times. This CDR3 reads CASSQDPGGSEEETQYF. Here the CDR3 DNA reads TGCGCCAGCAGCCAAGATCCGGGCGGGAGCGAGGAAGAGACCCAGTACTTC. The chain uses TRBV4-1 and TRBJ2-5; 7 nucleotides align to TRBD2. Germline assignment: CDR1 MGHRA and CDR2 YSYEKL. This CDR3 spans 17 amino acids. With V trimmed by 0 bases and J by 3 bases, 10 bases remained unmatched.

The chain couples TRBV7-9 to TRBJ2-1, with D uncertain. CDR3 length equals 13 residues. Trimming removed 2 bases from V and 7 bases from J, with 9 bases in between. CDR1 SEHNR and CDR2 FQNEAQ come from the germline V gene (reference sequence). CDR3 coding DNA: TGTGCCAGCAGCTTAATCAGTTCGAATGAGCAGTTCTTC. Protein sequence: CASSLISSNEQFF. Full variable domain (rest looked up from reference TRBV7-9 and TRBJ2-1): DTGVSQNPRHKITKRGQNVTFRCDPISEHNRLYWYRQTLGQGPEFLTYFQNEAQLEKSRLLSDRFSAERPKGSFSTLEIQRTEQGDSAMYLCASSLISSNEQFFGPGTRLTVL.

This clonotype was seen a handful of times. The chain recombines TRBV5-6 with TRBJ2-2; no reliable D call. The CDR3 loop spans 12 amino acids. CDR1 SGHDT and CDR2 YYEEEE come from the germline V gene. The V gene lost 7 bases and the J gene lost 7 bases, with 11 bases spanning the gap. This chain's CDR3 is CASAPGRGELFF. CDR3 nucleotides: TGTGCCAGCGCCCCTGGCCGCGGGGAGCTGTTTTTT.

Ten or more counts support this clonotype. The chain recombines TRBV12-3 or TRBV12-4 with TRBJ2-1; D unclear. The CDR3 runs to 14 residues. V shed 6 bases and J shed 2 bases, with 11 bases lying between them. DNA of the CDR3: TGTGCCAGCAGCCTACTTGGCCCCTACAATGAGCAGTTCTTC. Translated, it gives CASSLLGPYNEQFF.